Shown below are 3 T cell receptor beta chains from a single sample sequenced in a study of response to subunit inactivated influenza vaccine. TCRdb re-analysed the RT-PCR reads in MiXCR, keeping a single row per CDR3 protein. The table shows approximately 500,000 distinct CDR3 sequences, with less than 25% occurring only once. In addition, the sample was reused for a study of T cells expressing NK-cell markers. From that study: With UMIs, 5'RACE template switching was used to make TCR beta cDNA.

The source material was CD4+ T cells sorted from PBMCs, sampled 11 to 12 days after vaccination. These TCRs come from a man aged 50 or older who received an inactivated influenza vaccine.

The V call is TRBV12-3 or TRBV12-4, the J call TRBJ2-5; D remains ambiguous. V was cut by 6 bases and J by 5 bases, with 10 bases left in between. The CDR3 spans 12 residues. CDR3 nucleotides: TGTGCCAGCAGCTCCCACGGGGAGACCCAGTACTTC. Translating it yields CASSSHGETQYF.

CDR3 region: CASSLTERITTDTQYF. The DNA of the CDR3 is TGTGCCAGCAGCTTAACAGAGAGGATAACCACAGATACGCAGTATTTT. The chain has TRBV7-9 and TRBJ2-3; D gene ambiguous. This CDR3 spans 16 amino acids. Germline V lookup: CDR1 SEHNR, CDR2 FQNEAQ (reference sequence). V lost 2 bases, J lost 2 bases, and 14 bases lay in between.

The genes are TRBV28 and TRBJ1-4; D is unclear. The CDR3 has 15 residues. The germline gives CDR1 MDHEN, CDR2 SYDVKM. Trimming took off 5 bases at V and 8 bases at J, with 18 bases between the two ends. Written as DNA, the CDR3 is TGTGCCAGCAGTCATCTAGGACCGAAGGAGGAAAAACTGTTTTTT. This translates into CASSHLGPKEEKLFF.